The next 30 T cell receptor beta chains were all read from a single sample in a study of technical replicates of blood from four donors. Data came from immunoSEQ multiplex PCR; TCRdb stores just in-frame clones and leaves some out. The table records about 84,000 clones, 93% of them present only once. Sequenced: T cells isolated from PBMCs. These receptors came from a human donor in good health.

V and J are TRBV11-2 and TRBJ2-4; a weak D match, TRBD2 (6 bases). The CDR3 has 17 residues. The V gene lost 4 bases and the J gene lost 0 bases, with 16 bases spanning the gap. Germline-derived CDR1 and CDR2 are SGHAT and FQNNGV. Here the CDR3 reads CASSSTFGGIAKNIQYF. In nucleotides, the CDR3 is TGTGCCAGCAGCTCAACCTTTGGAGGGATAGCCAAAAACATTCAGTACTTC.

The chain recombines TRBV6-5 with TRBJ1-1; a weak D match, TRBD1 (5 bases). Deletions cut 5 bases from V and 0 bases from J, with 13 bases between. The CDR3 consists of 15 residues. From germline, CDR1 is MNHEY and CDR2 SVGAGI. Here the CDR3 reads CASSRGDPMNTEAFF. The CDR3 DNA sequence: TGTGCCAGCAGTCGGGGGGATCCGATGAACACTGAAGCTTTCTTT.

The chain uses TRBV30 and TRBJ1-2; D uncertain. The CDR3 consists of 11 residues. Trimming shortened V by 3 bases and J by 8 bases, and 10 bases separated the two germline ends. Germline assignment: CDR1 GTSNPN and CDR2 SVGIG (reference sequence). The CDR3: CAWSGGGGYTF. CDR3 DNA: TGTGCCTGGAGCGGAGGTGGAGGCTACACCTTC.

The chain couples TRBV7-8 to TRBJ2-1, with 7 bases fitting TRBD2. The CDR3 runs 16 residues. Unmatched junction bases numbered 13, after V lost 5 bases and J lost 6 bases. Germline V lookup: CDR1 SGHVS, CDR2 FQNEAQ. The CDR3 DNA is TGTGCCAGCAGCACACAAAGGCGGGAGAACGGCAATGAGCAGTTCTTC. It is translated as CASSTQRRENGNEQFF. The variable domain in full, with the rest retrieved from reference TRBV7-8 and TRBJ2-1, is GAGVSQSPRYKVAKRGQDVALRCDPISGHVSLFWYQQALGQGPEFLTYFQNEAQLDKSGLPSDRFFAERPEGSVSTLKIQRTQQEDSAVYLCASSTQRRENGNEQFFGPGTRLTVL.

The CDR3 nucleotides are TGTGCCAGCAGCCAGGACAGCCTTAACACCGGGGAGCTGTTTTTT. This sequence encodes CASSQDSLNTGELFF. J is TRBJ2-2 and V is TRBV28; D might be TRBD1 (6 bases). This CDR3 is built from 15 residues. V gave up 6 bases and J gave up 2 bases, with 13 bases separating them. Germline V gene lookup returns CDR1 MDHEN and CDR2 SYDVKM. Filled out from reference TRBV28 and TRBJ2-2, the complete variable domain reads DVKVTQSSRYLVKRTGEKVFLECVQDMDHENMFWYRQDPGLGLRLIYFSYDVKMKEKGDIPEGYSVSREKKERFSLILESASTNQTSMYLCASSQDSLNTGELFFGEGSRLTVL.

This rearrangement joins TRBV9 to TRBJ1-1, with D uncertain. V was trimmed by 4 bases and J by 0 bases, leaving 13 bases between them. Looked up from germline, CDR1 is SGDLS and CDR2 is YYNGEE. This CDR3 has 15 residues. The CDR3 DNA reads as TGTGCCAGCAGCATCCCGGAGGGAATGAACACTGAAGCTTTCTTT. Its protein product is CASSIPEGMNTEAFF.

The V and J genes are TRBV5-8 and TRBJ1-1, with 8 bases lining up with TRBD1. The CDR3 has 15 residues. Germline CDR1 reads SGHTS; CDR2 reads YDEGEE. The V segment lost 4 bases and the J segment 1 base; nucleotides outside the gene matches: 6. CDR3 residues: CASSLGDRRNTEAFF. DNA for the CDR3: TGTGCCAGCAGCCTAGGGGACAGGAGGAACACTGAAGCTTTCTTT.

The J gene is TRBJ1-4, the V gene TRBV7-9; 7 positions agree with TRBD1. V lost 5 bases to trimming and J lost 4 bases; unmatched junction nucleotides: 7. Germline V gives CDR1 SEHNR, CDR2 FQNEAQ (reference sequence). This CDR3 is 15 amino acids long. CDR3 sequence: CASSPQAGGNEKLFF. CDR3 DNA sequence: TGTGCCAGCAGCCCTCAGGCAGGGGGTAATGAAAAACTGTTTTTT. The full variable domain, completed using reference TRBV7-9 and TRBJ1-4, is DTGVSQNPRHKITKRGQNVTFRCDPISEHNRLYWYRQTLGQGPEFLTYFQNEAQLEKSRLLSDRFSAERPKGSFSTLEIQRTEQGDSAMYLCASSPQAGGNEKLFFGSGTQLSVL.

The rearrangement uses TRBV18 and TRBJ2-4, with D perhaps matching TRBD1 (5 bases). The CDR3 extends over 12 amino acids. Germline values: CDR1 KGHSH, CDR2 LQKENI. Deletions cut 1 base from V and 7 bases from J, with 5 bases between. CDR3 DNA: TGTGCCAGCTCACCACAGGGGAACATTCAGTACTTC. Its protein is CASSPQGNIQYF.

This clone was recorded once. The chain employs TRBV19 and TRBJ1-2; D possibly corresponds to TRBD1 (5 bases). This CDR3 region has 13 residues. The ends were cut back, 4 bases at V and 5 bases at J, with 11 bases in the middle. Germline CDR1 is LNHDA and CDR2 is SQIVND (reference sequence). CDR3 sequence (DNA): TGTGCCAGTAGTACGACAGATAGGTATGGCTACACCTTC. Amino acids: CASSTTDRYGYTF.

This clone occurred once. The chain combines TRBV19 with TRBJ2-7; a weak D match, TRBD2 (5 bases). The V gene's germline CDR1 is LNHDA and CDR2 SQIVND (reference sequence). This CDR3 spans 13 amino acids. The ends were cut back, 6 bases at V and 4 bases at J, with 13 bases in the middle. The CDR3 coding sequence is TGTGCCAGTAGCCTAGGACGGGAATACGAGCAGTACTTC. Residues: CASSLGREYEQYF.

The sample holds a few counts of this clone. The chain uses TRBV7-8 and TRBJ2-1; 11 bases agree with TRBD2. Germline lookup yields CDR1 SGHVS and CDR2 FQNEAQ. Germline trimming cut 4 bases from V and 8 bases from J; bases unmatched to any gene: 7. This CDR3 is built from 15 residues. This CDR3 is CASSSLAGGGDEQFF. As DNA, the CDR3 is TGTGCCAGCAGCTCTTTAGCGGGGGGGGGCGATGAGCAGTTCTTC.

The count of this clone is one. This sequence joins TRBV30 and TRBJ1-2, with D perhaps TRBD1 (6 bases). V was trimmed by 1 base and J by 1 base, leaving 25 bases between them. The germline gives CDR1 GTSNPN, CDR2 SVGIG (reference sequence). The CDR3 totals 19 residues. CDR3 residues: CAWSGQQDRRGSYNYGYTF. The CDR3 region has the DNA TGTGCCTGGAGTGGTCAGCAGGACAGAAGGGGTTCCTATAACTATGGCTACACCTTC. The whole variable domain, remainder taken from reference TRBV30 and TRBJ1-2, is SQTIHQWPATLVQPVGSPLSLECTVEGTSNPNLYWYRQAAGRGLQLLFYSVGIGQISSEVPQNLSASRPQDRQFILSSKKLLLSDSGFYLCAWSGQQDRRGSYNYGYTFGSGTRLTVV.

In its sample, this clone was seen once. The chain carries TRBV10-3 and TRBJ2-5; 8 bases fit TRBD1. The CDR3 has 15 residues. Germline lookup yields CDR1 ENHRY and CDR2 SYGVKD. V was pared by 4 bases and J by 4 bases, with 8 bases of the junction left unmatched. The CDR3 protein is CAISGGQGGGETQYF. The CDR3 DNA reads as TGTGCCATCAGTGGCGGACAGGGAGGTGGAGAGACCCAGTACTTC.

V is TRBV28 and J is TRBJ1-4, with D possibly TRBD1 on 5 matching bases. Germline loops: CDR1 MDHEN, CDR2 SYDVKM. V lost 4 bases and J lost 6, with 21 bases in between. This CDR3 contains 17 residues. CDR3 sequence: CASSSPRPGGKHEKLFF. CDR3 DNA: TGTGCCAGCAGTTCCCCCCGCCCGGGGGGGAAACATGAAAAACTGTTTTTT.

The chain links TRBV19 to TRBJ2-1, with 7 nucleotides matching TRBD2. CDR1 is LNHDA and CDR2 is SQIVND in the germline V gene (reference sequence). V trimming: 1 base; J trimming: 4 bases; junction bases outside the gene matches: 7. There are 16 residues in the CDR3. CDR3 bases: TGTGCCAGTAGTATAGCGGGGGAGGGTAGGTACAATGAGCAGTTCTTC. Its protein is CASSIAGEGRYNEQFF.

The CDR3 reads CASGPAGAYEQYF. CDR3 nucleotide sequence: TGTGCCAGCGGCCCAGCGGGAGCATACGAGCAGTACTTC. V usage is TRBV6-5 and J usage is TRBJ2-7; 8 bases match TRBD2. CDR1 is MNHEY and CDR2 is SVGAGI in the germline V gene. The CDR3 sequence is 13 residues long. Trimming cost V 8 bases and J 4 bases; bases outside gene matches: 7.

The chain uses TRBV2 and TRBJ1-1, with unresolved D. CDR3 length equals 14 residues. V gave up 5 bases and J gave up 6 bases, with 16 bases separating them. In germline, CDR1 is SNHLY, CDR2 FYNNEI. For the CDR3, the DNA is TGTGCCAGCAGTTCCCACACGGAGTACGCTGAAGCTTTCTTT. Amino acids: CASSSHTEYAEAFF. Full variable domain (outside the CDR3, taken from reference TRBV2 and TRBJ1-1): EPEVTQTPSHQVTQMGQEVILRCVPISNHLYFYWYRQILGQKVEFLVSFYNNEISEKSEIFDDQFSVERPDGSNFTLKIRSTKLEDSAMYFCASSSHTEYAEAFFGQGTRLTVV.

This clone was picked up a small number of times. This sequence joins TRBV28 and TRBJ2-7, with a weak D call TRBD2 (6 bases). The ends were cut back, 7 bases at V and 4 bases at J, with 20 bases in the middle. The CDR3 spans 15 residues. CDR1 and CDR2 from the germline V gene are MDHEN and SYDVKM. CDR3 coding DNA: TGTGCCAGCACAAAGGGACTCCCCGTTATATACGAGCAGTACTTC. Translation: CASTKGLPVIYEQYF.

The rearrangement uses TRBV7-6 and TRBJ2-5; D gene unclear. Germline assignment: CDR1 SGHVS and CDR2 FNYEAQ. CDR3 size: 13 residues. V was shortened by 2 bases and J by 5 bases, with 9 bases between the two germline ends. The CDR3 sequence: CASSLSYLETQYF. CDR3 nucleotides: TGTGCCAGCAGCTTATCGTACTTGGAGACCCAGTACTTC.

The rearrangement uses TRBV6-5 and TRBJ2-2, with D uncertain. The ends were cut back, 2 bases at V and 3 bases at J, with 4 bases in the middle. The CDR3 is made up of 13 amino acids. Germline loops: CDR1 MNHEY, CDR2 SVGAGI. Written as DNA, the CDR3 is TGTGCCAGCAGTTACCTATACACCGGGGAGCTGTTTTTT. Amino acid sequence: CASSYLYTGELFF.

The chain joins TRBV11-1 to TRBJ1-5; D not resolved. V shed 5 bases and J shed 4 bases, with 15 bases lying between them. The CDR3 loop spans 15 amino acids. The germline V gene encodes CDR1 SGHAT and CDR2 FQDESV (reference sequence). The CDR3 region is CASSPHGPRNQPQHF. DNA for the CDR3: TGTGCCAGCAGCCCGCACGGCCCGCGGAATCAGCCCCAGCATTTT.

Regarding this clone: Other DNA sequences within the sample encode an identical CDR3. This chain joins TRBV27 and TRBJ2-7; 7 positions match TRBD2. There are 14 residues in the CDR3. Germline-derived CDR1 and CDR2 are MNHEY and SMNVEV (reference sequence). V trimming: 3 bases; J trimming: 0 bases; junction bases outside the gene matches: 2. The chain's CDR3 is CASSFGGSSYEQYF. The CDR3 DNA reads as TGTGCCAGCAGTTTTGGCGGGAGCTCCTACGAGCAGTACTTC.

This chain joins TRBV7-9 and TRBJ1-5; 9 nucleotides align to TRBD1. CDR1 is SEHNR, CDR2 FQNEAQ, per germline (reference sequence). There are 14 residues in the CDR3. The junction had 6 bases not matched to a gene; V was cut back by 5 bases and J by 7 bases. CDR3 bases: TGTGCCAGCAGCCTGGGACAGGGTAACCAGCCCCAGCATTTT. Translating it yields CASSLGQGNQPQHF.

This clone was observed a single time. The V and J genes are TRBV2 and TRBJ2-7; a possible D gene is TRBD1 (6 bases). The germline gives CDR1 SNHLY, CDR2 FYNNEI. CDR3 size: 15 residues. V was clipped by 3 bases and J by 2 bases, with 14 bases between them. This chain's CDR3 is CASSEDRTLTYEQYF. In DNA form, the CDR3 reads TGTGCCAGCAGTGAGGACAGAACCTTAACCTACGAGCAGTACTTC. Based on the CDR3 plus reference TRBV2 and TRBJ2-7, the full variable domain is EPEVTQTPSHQVTQMGQEVILRCVPISNHLYFYWYRQILGQKVEFLVSFYNNEISEKSEIFDDQFSVERPDGSNFTLKIRSTKLEDSAMYFCASSEDRTLTYEQYFGPGTRLTVT.

The chain combines TRBV6-1 with TRBJ1-3; no reliable D call. The CDR3 is made up of 12 amino acids. V shed 4 bases and J shed 4 bases, with 5 bases lying between them. Germline CDR1 reads MNHNS; CDR2 reads SASEGT. The CDR3 spells CASSVGGNTIYF. In nucleotides, the CDR3 is TGTGCCAGCAGTGTCGGGGGAAACACCATATATTTT.

The chain uses TRBV12-5 and TRBJ1-1, with D uncertain. V lost 3 bases and J lost 2, with 4 bases in between. There are 12 residues in the CDR3. Germline lookup yields CDR1 LGHNT and CDR2 FRNRAP. This CDR3 is CASGFQNTEAFF. CDR3 nucleotides: TGTGCTAGTGGTTTCCAAAACACTGAAGCTTTCTTT.

This chain uses TRBV2 with TRBJ2-7; 7 bases agree with TRBD1. The germline V gene encodes CDR1 SNHLY and CDR2 FYNNEI. V was clipped by 8 bases and J by 3 bases; unmatched bases: 19. This CDR3 has 17 residues. The CDR3 spells CASRIAPGQRTSYEQYF. DNA of the CDR3: TGTGCCAGCCGTATCGCACCGGGACAGCGTACCAGCTACGAGCAGTACTTC.

This clone was counted a few times. The V gene is TRBV19, the J gene TRBJ1-5; D is possibly TRBD1 (6 bases). This CDR3 is 16 amino acids long. Germline CDR1 LNHDA, CDR2 SQIVND (reference sequence). Trimming stripped 6 bases from V and 0 bases from J, with 15 bases between. Here the CDR3 reads CASSPRGWDSNQPQHF. The CDR3 nucleotides are TGTGCCAGTAGCCCTAGGGGGTGGGATAGCAATCAGCCCCAGCATTTT.

The chain uses TRBV7-9 and TRBJ2-3; unclear D gene. V was shortened by 0 bases and J by 1 base, with 8 bases between the two germline ends. The germline V gene has CDR1 SEHNR and CDR2 FQNEAQ (reference sequence). The CDR3 loop spans 15 amino acids. DNA for the CDR3: TGTGCCAGCAGCTTAGCAAGGAGCCGCACAGATACGCAGTATTTT. This sequence encodes CASSLARSRTDTQYF.